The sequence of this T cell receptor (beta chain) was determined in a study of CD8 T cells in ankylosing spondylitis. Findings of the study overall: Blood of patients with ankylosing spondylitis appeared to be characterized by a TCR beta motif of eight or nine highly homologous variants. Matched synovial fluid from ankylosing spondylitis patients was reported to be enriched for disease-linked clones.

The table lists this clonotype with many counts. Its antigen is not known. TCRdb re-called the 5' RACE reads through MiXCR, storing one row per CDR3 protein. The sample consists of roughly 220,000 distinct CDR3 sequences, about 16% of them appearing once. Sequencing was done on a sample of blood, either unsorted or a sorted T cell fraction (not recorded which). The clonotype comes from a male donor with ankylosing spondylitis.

This CDR3 is CSVESGTDTQYF. CDR3 bases: TGCAGCGTTGAATCCGGGACAGATACGCAGTATTTT. The chain combines TRBV29-1 with TRBJ2-3; no reliable D call. The CDR3 spans 12 residues. V was shortened by 2 bases and J by 3 bases, with 6 bases between the two germline ends. Germline V gene sequence: CDR1 SQVTM, CDR2 ANQGSEA.